This T cell receptor beta chain was sequenced for a study of blood T cell repertoires in COVID-19. At the level of the study: Both acute and convalescent COVID-19 samples were obtained from the United States, Italy and Spain. T cells, B-cell-depleted T cells, or PBMCs provided the cDNA or gDNA that served as material.

Assay: immunoSEQ multiplex PCR; the TCRdb copy retains only in-frame clones and omits some. The sample gives about 210,000 clones, 84% of which show up once; 8% to 11% is in the top ten. CDR1 and CDR2 (germline): MDHEN, SYDVKM. This CDR3 contains 15 residues. Trimming took 7 bases from V and 10 from J, leaving 20 bases between them. The Seattle patients joined while their infection was active and were tracked longitudinally afterward. This receptor was obtained from a woman of 80 years or more with COVID-19, enrolled during active disease. The chain joins TRBV28 to TRBJ1-6; perhaps TRBD1 as D (5 bases). The specimen sequenced was peripheral blood. The CDR3 region has the DNA TGTGCCAGCACCCTCAGGGCATCCACAGGATCACCCCTCCACTTT. The encoded protein is CASTLRASTGSPLHF. The full variable domain, with the rest looked up from reference TRBV28 and TRBJ1-6, is DVKVTQSSRYLVKRTGEKVFLECVQDMDHENMFWYRQDPGLGLRLIYFSYDVKMKEKGDIPEGYSVSREKKERFSLILESASTNQTSMYLCASTLRASTGSPLHFGNGTRLTVT.